Listed below are T cell receptor beta chains from one sample, sequenced in a study of tumor-infiltrating lymphocytes in primary liver carcinoma. TCRdb re-called the multiplex PCR reads through MiXCR, storing one row per CDR3 protein. Of roughly 53,000 distinct CDR3 sequences in the sample, about 73% were seen once. What was sequenced was liver tumor tissue from sampling region 2. These receptors were taken from a middle-aged man with primary liver carcinoma and hepatitis B virus infection. Both conserved end residues are part of each CDR3. A D gene is named only where the DNA matches it firmly. The size field is filled for only some rows; it gives once, few, many or a size class.

J gene,V gene,D gene,clone size,CDR3 DNA,CDR3 protein
TRBJ2-7,TRBV28,TRBD1,many,TGTGCCAGCAGTTTAAGGGGACAGTTCTACGAGCAGTACTTC,CASSLRGQFYEQYF
TRBJ1-1,TRBV4-1,NA,NA,TGCGCCAGCAGCCTAGCACTGAATCTGAACACTCAAGCTTTCTTT,CASSLALNLNTQAFF
TRBJ1-2,TRBV30,NA,many,TGTGCCTGGAGTTATAGAGGGCAGCTGTATGGCTACACCTTC,CAWSYRGQLYGYTF
TRBJ2-5,TRBV1,NA,NA,TGCACCATCAGCCAAACGGGAGGGGGACAAGAGACCCAGTACTTC,CTISQTGGGQETQYF
TRBJ2-2,TRBV10-3,NA,NA,TGTGCCATCAGGCCCGAAGACACCGGGGAGCTGTTTTTT,CAIRPEDTGELFF
TRBJ2-1,TRBV7-9,NA,NA,TGTGCCAGCAGCTTAGCTAGTACCTACAAGCAGTTCTTC,CASSLASTYKQFF
TRBJ2-5,TRBV29-1,TRBD2,NA,TGCAGCGTTGGTGGGAGGGCCGCCGAGCTCCAGTACTTC,CSVGGRAAELQYF
TRBJ2-7,TRBV11-2,NA,NA,TGTGCCAGCGGCTTAACTGGCACTGCCTACGAGCAATACTTC,CASGLTGTAYEQYF
TRBJ2-1,TRBV21-1,NA,NA,TGTGTCAGCAGACAGGGGACCGCCAATGAGCAGTTCTTC,CVSRQGTANEQFF
TRBJ2-1,TRBV5-4,NA,NA,TGTGTCAGCACCCGTGGGGGCACCAGCCGCGCAGCCGATGAGCAGTTCTTC,CVSTRGGTSRAADEQFF
TRBJ2-7,TRBV11-2,NA,NA,TGTGCCGGCAGCTCTACCGGGGGCCGGGGGTACGAGCAGTACTTC,CAGSSTGGRGYEQYF
TRBJ2-1,TRBV7-8,TRBD1,NA,TGTGCCACATCTGGCTTGACAGGGGGTCGTTATATCTCCTACAATGGGCAGTTCTTC,CATSGLTGGRYISYNGQFF
TRBJ2-5,TRBV10-3,TRBD2,many,TGTGCCATCAGTGATCCGGATGGCGCTAGCGGGAGGGCCCCGGAAGAGACCCAGTACTTC,CAISDPDGASGRAPEETQYF
TRBJ2-1,TRBV4-2,TRBD2,NA,TGTGCCAGCAGTCTCGAGACTAGCGACTACAATGACCAGTTCTTC,CASSLETSDYNDQFF
TRBJ2-2,TRBV11-2,NA,NA,TGTGTCAGCAGCACAAAGACCCGGGAGCTGTTTTTT,CVSSTKTRELFF
TRBJ2-3,TRBV7-9,NA,NA,TGTGCCAGCAGCTTAGCCGGTTGTAACACAGATACGCAGTATTTT,CASSLAGCNTDTQYF